The 6 T cell receptor beta chains reported below all come from one sample, sequenced in a study of chemoradiotherapy in HPV16-positive cancers. The method was immunoSEQ multiplex PCR; TCRdb's version includes in-frame clones alone and lacks a portion of them. Among thousands of clones listed, 60% to 85% were seen once. The sample here was taken from a patient who underwent chemoradiotherapy. These receptor sequences come from a human donor with HPV-associated anogenital cancer.

The chain has TRBV7-2 and TRBJ2-5; 8 bases are shared with TRBD2. CDR1 SGHTA and CDR2 FQGNSA come from the germline V gene. The V segment lost 5 bases and the J segment 2 bases; nucleotides outside the gene matches: 16. The CDR3 is 18 residues long. In nucleotides, the CDR3 is TGTGCCAGCAGCCAACCCACTGGACTAGCCGGGTTACAAGAGACCCAGTACTTC. Its protein is CASSQPTGLAGLQETQYF.

The chain links TRBV7-3 to TRBJ1-1, with no clear D. Between the trimmed V and J ends, which lost 3 bases and 3 bases, there was a span of 8 bases. There are 13 residues in the CDR3. The germline CDR1 and CDR2 sequences are SGHTA and FQGTGA. The CDR3 reads CASSFNIDTEAFF. The CDR3 coding sequence is TGTGCCAGCAGCTTCAATATAGACACTGAAGCTTTCTTT.

J is TRBJ2-7 and V is TRBV11-2, with a tentative D call TRBD1 (6 bases). The ends were cut back, 5 bases at V and 6 bases at J, with 14 bases in the middle. The V gene's germline CDR1 is SGHAT and CDR2 FQNNGV. This CDR3 has 13 amino acids. This CDR3 reads CASSPARGGEQYV. CDR3 nucleotide sequence: TGTGCCAGCAGCCCCGCCCGAGGGGGCGAGCAGTACGTC.

The rearrangement joins TRBV6-5 to TRBJ2-7, with 9 bases matching TRBD1. This CDR3 contains 14 residues. The germline V gene has CDR1 MNHEY and CDR2 SVGAGI. The J segment lost 6 bases and the V segment lost 6 bases, leaving 9 bases of the junction unmatched. This CDR3 is CASSPTGTGSEQYF. For the CDR3, the DNA is TGTGCCAGCAGCCCAACCGGGACAGGGTCCGAGCAGTACTTC.

The chain has TRBV11-2 and TRBJ2-7; 10 bases are a match to TRBD2. Germline loops: CDR1 SGHAT, CDR2 FQNNGV. The V segment lost 6 bases and the J segment 4 bases; nucleotides outside the gene matches: 6. The CDR3 length is 14 residues. The CDR3 spells CASRRTSGSYEQYF. CDR3 bases: TGTGCCAGCAGAAGGACTAGCGGTTCATACGAGCAGTACTTC.

The chain carries TRBV21-1 and TRBJ2-4; the table gives TRBD1 as D, unverified against the DNA. TRBV21-1 is recorded as a pseudogene. This CDR3 has 20 residues. The CDR3 sequence: CASKAPEEQGSPIAKNIQYF. CDR3 bases: TGTGCCAGCAAGGCCCCCGAAGAACAGGGTTCCCCAATAGCCAAAAACATTCAGTACTTC.